The clone carrying this T cell receptor (beta chain) was found a few times. This entry is derived from a study of T-cell memory formation after mild COVID-19. Each CDR3 protein gets one entry after TCRdb re-called the 5' RACE reads with MiXCR. This sample carries 350,000 or so distinct CDR3 sequences, roughly 19% of them seen once, and the ten largest clones take around 23%. Deletions cut 7 bases from V and 0 bases from J, with 11 bases between. This CDR3 comprises 14 residues. This clonotype was obtained from a man aged 18 to 29 who had mild COVID-19 (a few samples of this study predate the infection). Cell type and time point are not known. Sequenced material: PBMCs or a T cell subset sorted from them (not recorded which). V is TRBV12-3 or TRBV12-4 and J is TRBJ2-3; the D gene is possibly TRBD1 (6 bases). The CDR3 reads CASTEGHSTDTQYF. The CDR3 DNA is TGTGCCAGCACCGAGGGACATAGCACAGATACGCAGTATTTT.